The rows below give T cell receptor beta chains drawn from one sample of a study of blood T cell repertoires in COVID-19. The data were produced by immunoSEQ multiplex PCR, yet TCRdb's version contains in-frame clones alone and is incomplete. Of approximately 160,000 clones listed, 85% to 90% are singletons. Sequenced input: peripheral blood. All receptors come from a man over 45 with active or convalescent COVID-19. CDR3s leave out the opening cysteine and the closing phenylalanine or tryptophan. The size field is filled for only some rows; it gives once, few, many or a size class.

.,TRBJ2-1,TRBV2,13,ASSRGQGSYNEQF
.,TRBJ1-2,TRBV4-3,13,ASSQYSAGRHGYT
.,TRBJ2-7,TRBV7-3,15,ASSYFGRREGLNEQY
.,TRBJ1-5,TRBV19,13,ASSIQVSPNQPQH
once,TRBJ2-5,TRBV2,14,ASSVNLAGVQETQY
.,TRBJ1-2,TRBV10-3,10,AIKGGPGGYT
.,TRBJ2-1,TRBV20-1,8,SAGGHEQF
.,TRBJ2-6,TRBV5-6,12,ASSLLSGANVLT
.,TRBJ2-3,TRBV29-1,11,SVLGQGTDTQY
.,TRBJ2-1,TRBV7-9,13,ASSLGQVGDNEQF
.,TRBJ1-1,TRBV14,12,ASSQEVSNPEAF
.,TRBJ1-1,TRBV9,10,ASSPVNTEAF
.,TRBJ1-2,TRBV6-4,11,ASSDSRQKGYT
.,TRBJ1-4,TRBV30,12,AWTPESSREKLF
.,TRBJ1-5,TRBV30,13,AWNPGGNSNQPQH
.,TRBJ1-1,TRBV7-2,11,ASSETVTAEAF
.,TRBJ2-2,TRBV2,11,ASRLRGTGELF
.,TRBJ2-5,TRBV7-2,11,ASSRVGGETQY
.,TRBJ1-2,TRBV25-1,12,ASSVQGADYGYT
few,TRBJ1-6,TRBV19,14,ASSIGLARVNSPLH
.,TRBJ1-1,TRBV3-1/TRBV3-2,14,ASSNWDTFMNTEAF
.,TRBJ1-3,TRBV6-5,12,ATDLDGSGNTIY
.,TRBJ2-2,TRBV5-4,12,ASSPTGNTGELF
.,TRBJ1-2,TRBV28,12,ASTPPGEHYGYT
.,TRBJ2-7,TRBV28,14,ASSRRSGLPSYEQY
.,TRBJ2-2,TRBV11-2,13,ASSRQIIVTGELF
.,TRBJ2-1,TRBV29-1,11,SVEDRRVNEQF
.,TRBJ2-7,TRBV9,12,ASSVEVSSYEQY
once,TRBJ2-7,TRBV5-1,12,ASSLGDSNYEQY
.,TRBJ1-2,TRBV6-5,12,ASSIGQGGDGYT
.,TRBJ2-5,TRBV4-2,13,ASSQGSSGQETQY
.,TRBJ2-5,TRBV9,14,ASSATRWGHGETQY
.,TRBJ1-5,TRBV19,14,ASKALDRGGNQPQH
.,TRBJ2-1,TRBV18,13,ASSSGTGAYNEQF
.,TRBJ2-5,TRBV3-1/TRBV3-2,17,ASSQPKGAGGSYQETQY
.,TRBJ1-1,TRBV7-2,13,ASSLQAGQVAEAF
.,TRBJ2-7,TRBV18,13,ASSPRDSSSYEQY
.,TRBJ2-7,TRBV24-1,12,ATSDPSSGYEQY
.,TRBJ2-7,TRBV5-1,13,ASSLDRTRSAGQY
.,TRBJ1-2,TRBV21-1,11,ASKDRGAYGYT
.,TRBJ1-5,TRBV6-6,15,ASSRGGDVGMGQPQH